What follows are 23 T cell receptor beta chains derived from one specimen sequenced in a study of cytomegalovirus exposure and HLA in healthy donors. The PCR had 60 Vbeta and 13 Jbeta primers. The table came from immunoSEQ multiplex PCR; TCRdb's copy has only in-frame clones and leaves some out. The sample records over 150,000 clones, over 70% being singletons. The sequencing sample was made of PBMCs. The receptors come from a woman between 25 and 40 years old in good health and CMV-seropositive.

The genes are TRBV5-8 and TRBJ2-2; D ambiguous. Germline V CDR1 and CDR2: SGHTS, YDEGEE. Trimming removed 1 base at V and 6 bases at J, with 10 bases between. The CDR3 is made up of 14 amino acids. The CDR3 DNA is TGTGCCAGCAGCTTGTTTGTGTCGGCCGGGGAGCTGTTTTTT. Its translation is CASSLFVSAGELFF.

V usage is TRBV28 and J usage is TRBJ1-5, with 8 positions matching TRBD1. Germline CDR1 and CDR2: MDHEN and SYDVKM. This CDR3 spans 16 amino acids. J lost 6 bases, V lost 5 bases, and 12 bases had no gene match. The CDR3 here is CASSPGQGTTRQPQHF. The CDR3 DNA reads TGTGCCAGCAGTCCCGGACAGGGCACCACCCGTCAGCCCCAGCATTTT.

This chain links TRBV12-5 with TRBJ2-1; the match to TRBD1 covers 9 bases. The germline gives CDR1 LGHNT, CDR2 FRNRAP. V gave up 1 base and J gave up 3 bases; unmatched junction bases: 1. The CDR3 consists of 15 residues. DNA for the CDR3: TGTGCTAGTGGTTTGGGGACAGGGGTCTACAATGAGCAGTTCTTC. It translates to CASGLGTGVYNEQFF.

The chain employs TRBV5-1 and TRBJ2-2; D remains unclear. The CDR3 runs 15 residues. With 8 bases removed from V and 4 bases from J, the gap between germline ends came to 18 bases. Germline loops: CDR1 SGHRS, CDR2 YFSETQ. The CDR3 region has the DNA TGCGCCAGTTTTACAGACCCCTCGACCACCGGGGAGCTGTTTTTT. It is translated as CASFTDPSTTGELFF.

The genes are TRBV2 and TRBJ2-7, with D unclear. CDR3 length: 12 amino acids. V was trimmed by 6 bases and J by 1 base, leaving 7 bases between them. Germline V lookup: CDR1 SNHLY, CDR2 FYNNEI. The CDR3 DNA reads as TGTGCCAGCAGGGTACAGTCCTACGAGCAGTACTTC. Residues: CASRVQSYEQYF. Together with reference TRBV2 and TRBJ2-7, the CDR3 gives the full variable domain: EPEVTQTPSHQVTQMGQEVILRCVPISNHLYFYWYRQILGQKVEFLVSFYNNEISEKSEIFDDQFSVERPDGSNFTLKIRSTKLEDSAMYFCASRVQSYEQYFGPGTRLTVT.

This sequence joins TRBV6-1 and TRBJ2-7, with 13 bases identical to TRBD2. This CDR3 contains 15 residues. The V segment lost 6 bases and the J segment 5 bases; nucleotides outside the gene matches: 7. Germline V gives CDR1 MNHNS, CDR2 SASEGT. The CDR3 sequence is CASSFGLAGEDEQYF. In DNA form, the CDR3 reads TGTGCCAGCAGCTTCGGACTAGCGGGAGAGGACGAGCAGTACTTC.

This clone has just a few counts. This chain connects TRBV4-1 to TRBJ2-7; 7 nucleotides align to TRBD1. Per the germline V gene, CDR1 is MGHRA and CDR2 is YSYEKL. After removal of 2 bases from V and 3 bases from J, the junction contained 7 bases not matched to a gene. This CDR3 comprises 15 residues. CDR3 protein: CASSQPTTGSYEQYF. The CDR3 bases are TGCGCCAGCAGCCAACCCACGACAGGGAGCTACGAGCAGTACTTC.

This clone was seen more than once but under ten times. For the CDR3, the DNA is TGTGCCAGCAGCTTAGGGACTACCGAGCAGTACTTC. It codes for CASSLGTTEQYF. The V and J genes are TRBV11-2 and TRBJ2-7; maybe TRBD2 (6 bases). Germline-derived CDR1 and CDR2 are SGHAT and FQNNGV. V was shortened by 1 base and J by 6 bases, with 7 bases between the two germline ends. The CDR3 loop spans 12 amino acids. Full variable domain (remainder filled in from reference TRBV11-2 and TRBJ2-7): EAGVAQSPRYKIIEKRQSVAFWCNPISGHATLYWYQQILGQGPKLLIQFQNNGVVDDSQLPKDRFSAERLKGVDSTLKIQPAKLEDSAVYLCASSLGTTEQYFGPGTRLTVT.

The chain is built from TRBV7-2 and TRBJ2-5, with D possibly matching TRBD2 (5 bases). V was clipped by 4 bases and J by 1 base, with 7 bases between them. CDR1 and CDR2 (germline): SGHTA, FQGNSA. The CDR3 covers 13 residues. The CDR3: CASSWSGQETQYF. The CDR3 DNA sequence: TGTGCCAGCAGCTGGAGCGGCCAAGAGACCCAGTACTTC.

V is TRBV5-1 and J is TRBJ2-5; 11 bases map to TRBD1. The germline V gene has CDR1 SGHRS and CDR2 YFSETQ. The V segment lost 2 bases and the J segment 2 bases; nucleotides outside the gene matches: 5. The length of the CDR3 is 16 residues. CDR3 in amino acids: CASSFSGTGGQETQYF. CDR3 bases: TGCGCCAGCAGCTTCTCCGGGACAGGGGGACAAGAGACCCAGTACTTC.

The chain is built from TRBV5-1 and TRBJ2-5; 8 bases match TRBD2. Trimming at V came to 4 bases and at J to 2 bases, leaving 4 bases not matched to a gene. Germline lookup yields CDR1 SGHRS and CDR2 YFSETQ. This CDR3 is built from 14 residues. DNA of the CDR3: TGCGCCAGCAGCCTCCTAGCGGGTCAAGAGACCCAGTACTTC. This codes for CASSLLAGQETQYF.

This clone was seen only a few times. The chain employs TRBV5-8 and TRBJ2-2; unclear D gene. Trimming shortened V by 4 bases and J by 9 bases, and 4 bases separated the two germline ends. The length of the CDR3 is 10 residues. Per germline, CDR1 SGHTS and CDR2 YDEGEE. The CDR3 DNA sequence: TGTGCCAGCAGCCACAGGGAGCTGTTTTTT. Translated, it gives CASSHRELFF.

The chain has TRBV28 and TRBJ2-5, with D hard to call. Trimming removed 2 bases at V and 3 bases at J, with 10 bases between. CDR1 is MDHEN and CDR2 is SYDVKM in the germline V gene. The CDR3 extends over 14 amino acids. DNA of the CDR3: TGTGCCAGCAGTTTAACTTATGCGGAAGAGACCCAGTACTTC. This codes for CASSLTYAEETQYF.

This rearrangement joins TRBV6-5 to TRBJ2-7, with TRBD2 as a possible D gene (6 bases). Germline V gives CDR1 MNHEY, CDR2 SVGAGI. CDR3 length: 14 residues. Between the trimmed V and J ends, which lost 7 bases and 3 bases, there was a span of 16 bases. CDR3 protein: CASNKASGSYEQYF. Here the CDR3 DNA reads TGTGCCAGCAATAAGGCGTCCGGGAGCTACGAGCAGTACTTC.

In regard to this clone: The same CDR3 also results from other DNA sequences found in this sample. The chain combines TRBV5-1 with TRBJ1-1; D call uncertain. The CDR3 has 15 amino acids. Germline CDR1 and CDR2: SGHRS and YFSETQ. Trimming stripped 7 bases from V and 4 bases from J, with 20 bases between. This chain's CDR3 is CASRTSLGGGTEAFF. CDR3 nucleotides: TGCGCCAGCCGCACTTCCTTAGGAGGTGGCACTGAAGCTTTCTTT. Full variable domain (missing parts from reference TRBV5-1 and TRBJ1-1): KAGVTQTPRYLIKTRGQQVTLSCSPISGHRSVSWYQQTPGQGLQFLFEYFSETQRNKGNFPGRFSGRQFSNSRSEMNVSTLELGDSALYLCASRTSLGGGTEAFFGQGTRLTVV.

This chain joins TRBV18 and TRBJ2-1; 16 nucleotides line up with TRBD2. Unmatched junction bases numbered 8, after V lost 0 bases and J lost 0 bases. The CDR3 contains 21 residues. Germline loops: CDR1 KGHSH, CDR2 LQKENI. The CDR3 DNA reads TGTGCCAGCTCACCACCGCCCTCGGGACTAGCGGGAGGGAGCTCCTACAATGAGCAGTTCTTC. The encoded protein is CASSPPPSGLAGGSSYNEQFF.

The V gene is TRBV27, the J gene TRBJ1-1; D possibly corresponds to TRBD1 (6 bases). Trimming stripped 8 bases from V and 3 bases from J, with 22 bases between. CDR1 MNHEY and CDR2 SMNVEV come from the germline V gene (reference sequence). This CDR3 comprises 16 residues. The CDR3 here is CASAWSAGEFHTEAFF. CDR3 bases: TGTGCCAGCGCTTGGTCGGCAGGGGAATTTCACACTGAAGCTTTCTTT.

As concerns this clone: This CDR3 is also generated by other DNA sequences in the sample. This chain's CDR3 is CAISEGLADLSYEQYF. CDR3 sequence (DNA): TGTGCCATCAGTGAGGGACTAGCGGACCTCTCCTACGAGCAGTACTTC. The chain links TRBV10-3 to TRBJ2-7; 10 bases are a match to TRBD2. The CDR3 has 16 amino acids. CDR1 and CDR2 (germline): ENHRY, SYGVKD. V gave up 2 bases and J gave up 0 bases; unmatched junction bases: 4.

This clone has just a few counts. The V call is TRBV30, the J call TRBJ1-4, with D possibly TRBD1 on 6 matching bases. Trimming took 4 bases from V and 6 from J, leaving 18 bases between them. This CDR3 region has 15 residues. CDR1 and CDR2 (germline): GTSNPN, SVGIG (reference sequence). CDR3 sequence (DNA): TGTGCCTGGACTCAACCCGGGACACGGGATGAAAAACTGTTTTTT. Translated, it gives CAWTQPGTRDEKLFF.

The chain uses TRBV9 and TRBJ1-6; TRBD1 might be the D (5 bases). Germline V gene sequence: CDR1 SGDLS, CDR2 YYNGEE. The CDR3 runs 16 residues. The V gene lost 4 bases and the J gene lost 0 bases, with 11 bases spanning the gap. CDR3 DNA sequence: TGTGCCAGCAGCACTCGACAGAGCTCCTATAATTCACCCCTCCACTTT. It codes for CASSTRQSSYNSPLHF.

This chain links TRBV27 with TRBJ2-6, with 10 bases aligning to TRBD1. The CDR3 extends over 18 amino acids. Per the germline V gene, CDR1 is MNHEY and CDR2 is SMNVEV (reference sequence). J was trimmed by 2 bases and V by 3 bases; bases with no gene match: 7. The CDR3 sequence: CASSFLGQGFTGANVLTF. The CDR3 DNA reads TGTGCCAGCAGTTTCTTGGGACAGGGGTTTACTGGGGCCAACGTCCTGACTTTC.

Remarks on this clone: Different DNA sequences within this sample yield the same CDR3. The rearrangement joins TRBV10-3 to TRBJ2-5; maybe TRBD2 (6 bases). CDR1 and CDR2 (germline): ENHRY, SYGVKD. This CDR3 spans 13 amino acids. The V gene lost 0 bases and the J gene lost 4 bases, with 6 bases spanning the gap. The CDR3 DNA follows: TGTGCCATCAGTGAGTCGGGGGGAGAGACCCAGTACTTC. It codes for CAISESGGETQYF.

This sequence joins TRBV6-6 and TRBJ1-1, with 7 bases aligning to TRBD1. Trimming at V came to 5 bases and at J to 2 bases, leaving 5 bases not matched to a gene. The CDR3 spans 14 residues. CDR1 is MNHNY and CDR2 is SVGAGI in the germline V gene (reference sequence). CDR3 in amino acids: CASSKGQPNTEAFF. The CDR3 DNA reads TGTGCCAGCAGTAAGGGACAGCCTAACACTGAAGCTTTCTTT.